The 30 T cell receptor beta chains below were found in one sample sequenced in a study of cytomegalovirus exposure and HLA in healthy donors. The PCR was carried out with 60 Vbeta primers and 13 Jbeta primers. Assay: immunoSEQ multiplex PCR; the TCRdb copy retains only in-frame clones and omits some. Of around 52,000 clones detected, approximately 80% appear once; the ten largest clones hold approximately 1.5%. Sequenced sample: PBMCs. The receptor source for this set is a man aged 40-50 years in good health and CMV-seronegative.

The V call is TRBV29-1, the J call TRBJ2-1, with 9 positions matching TRBD1. Trimming cost V 3 bases and J 9 bases; bases outside gene matches: 6. Per the germline V gene, CDR1 is SQVTM and CDR2 is ANQGSEA. The CDR3 consists of 13 residues. The CDR3 spells CSVERDRVGEQFF. In nucleotides, the CDR3 is TGCAGCGTTGAGAGGGACAGGGTCGGTGAGCAGTTCTTC.

The chain uses TRBV30 and TRBJ2-3, with 13 bases fitting TRBD2. V trimming: 3 bases; J trimming: 0 bases; junction bases outside the gene matches: 9. The germline gives CDR1 GTSNPN, CDR2 SVGIG (reference sequence). The CDR3 is made up of 18 amino acids. This CDR3 is CAWSPGPGLAGSTDTQYF. The CDR3 DNA reads as TGTGCCTGGAGCCCAGGTCCGGGACTAGCGGGGAGCACAGATACGCAGTATTTT.

The genes are TRBV5-1 and TRBJ2-2; tentative D call: TRBD1 (5 bases). The germline CDR1 and CDR2 sequences are SGHRS and YFSETQ. V lost 1 base, J lost 4 bases, and 14 bases lay in between. The length of the CDR3 is 16 residues. The CDR3: CASSLRPTATTGELFF. The CDR3 DNA reads TGCGCCAGCAGCTTGAGGCCGACAGCGACCACCGGGGAGCTGTTTTTT.

CDR3 loop: CASSLWRLTSTDTQYF. The CDR3 DNA reads TGTGCCAGCAGTTTATGGCGTCTGACTAGCACAGATACGCAGTATTTT. V is TRBV27 and J is TRBJ2-3; no clear D gene. Between the trimmed V and J ends, which lost 1 base and 0 bases, there was a span of 11 bases. Germline V gene lookup returns CDR1 MNHEY and CDR2 SMNVEV (reference sequence). This CDR3 region has 16 residues.

This clone is a singleton in its sample. This sequence joins TRBV15 and TRBJ2-5; tentative D call: TRBD2 (7 bases). The germline CDR1 and CDR2 sequences are LNHNV and YYDKDF (reference sequence). V lost 0 bases and J 5 bases, leaving 16 bases between the germline ends. The CDR3 is 16 amino acids. DNA of the CDR3: TGTGCCACCAGCAGAGATGGGGGGGCCGGTTCGGAGACCCAGTACTTC. Its protein is CATSRDGGAGSETQYF. Full variable domain (outside the CDR3, taken from reference TRBV15 and TRBJ2-5): DAMVIQNPRYQVTQFGKPVTLSCSQTLNHNVMYWYQQKSSQAPKLLFHYYDKDFNNEADTPDNFQSRRPNTSFCFLDIRSPGLGDTAMYLCATSRDGGAGSETQYFGPGTRLLVL.

The gene calls are TRBV4-1 and TRBJ2-5; D is possibly TRBD1 (6 bases). The germline V gene has CDR1 MGHRA and CDR2 YSYEKL. The germline V and J ends were trimmed by 4 bases and 0 bases, with 9 bases remaining between them. The CDR3 is 14 residues long. The DNA for the CDR3 is TGCGCCAGCAGCCGAAGGACAGACCAAGAGACCCAGTACTTC. Translating gives CASSRRTDQETQYF.

Remarks on this clone: The sample holds other DNA sequences that translate to the same CDR3. The chain is built from TRBV29-1 and TRBJ1-1; the D is unclear. Germline-derived CDR1 and CDR2 are SQVTM and ANQGSEA. The CDR3 sequence is 13 residues long. V was clipped by 1 base and J by 3 bases, with 9 bases between them. The CDR3 loop reads CSVEGFRDTEAFF. The CDR3 DNA reads TGCAGCGTTGAAGGATTCCGGGACACTGAAGCTTTCTTT.

The chain recombines TRBV6-6 with TRBJ2-2, with D unclear. Trimming left V 7 bases short and J 6 bases short, with 15 bases between. Germline V gene data show CDR1 as MNHNY and CDR2 as SVGAGI (reference sequence). This CDR3 spans 14 amino acids. The CDR3 reads CASILGASPGELFF. The CDR3, as DNA: TGTGCCAGCATATTAGGAGCATCTCCCGGGGAGCTGTTTTTT.

The chain uses TRBV5-1 and TRBJ2-3; the match to TRBD2 covers 16 bases. With 4 bases clipped from V and 3 bases from J, the junction kept 8 bases outside the gene matches. The CDR3 runs 18 residues. CDR1 and CDR2 (germline): SGHRS, YFSETQ. CDR3 sequence: CASSTGTSGGAGTDTQYF. For the CDR3, the DNA is TGCGCCAGCAGCACCGGGACTAGCGGGGGGGCAGGTACAGATACGCAGTATTTT.

This chain joins TRBV19 and TRBJ1-5; D remains ambiguous. The germline V and J ends were trimmed by 5 bases and 6 bases, with 17 bases remaining between them. Germline-derived CDR1 and CDR2 are LNHDA and SQIVND (reference sequence). This CDR3 is built from 15 residues. CDR3: CASSSKDFLPQPQHF. CDR3 bases: TGTGCCAGTAGTTCCAAGGACTTTTTACCTCAGCCCCAGCATTTT.

The chain employs TRBV7-9 and TRBJ2-5; D not resolved. Germline V gene sequence: CDR1 SEHNR, CDR2 FQNEAQ (reference sequence). V gave up 2 bases and J gave up 3 bases, with 7 bases separating them. The CDR3 totals 13 residues. CDR3 amino acids: CASSLNSKETQYF. CDR3 coding DNA: TGTGCCAGCAGCTTAAACTCGAAAGAGACCCAGTACTTC.

J is TRBJ1-1 and V is TRBV11-2, with D possibly being TRBD1 (5 bases). V gave up 5 bases and J gave up 1 base, with 14 bases separating them. CDR3 length: 15 residues. The germline CDR1 and CDR2 sequences are SGHAT and FQNNGV. Here the CDR3 DNA reads TGTGCCAGCAGCCTCTCCTCGGGGGGGAACACTGAAGCTTTCTTT. It specifies CASSLSSGGNTEAFF.

The genes are TRBV7-9 and TRBJ1-1; 9 bases align to TRBD1. V shed 5 bases, J shed 4 bases, and the junction held 8 bases outside the gene matches. The CDR3 sequence is 15 residues long. Germline assignment: CDR1 SEHNR and CDR2 FQNEAQ (reference sequence). The DNA for the CDR3 is TGTGCCAGCAGCCCAGGGACAGGGCCAGGCACTGAAGCTTTCTTT. Its protein is CASSPGTGPGTEAFF. Full variable domain (rest looked up from reference TRBV7-9 and TRBJ1-1): DTGVSQNPRHKITKRGQNVTFRCDPISEHNRLYWYRQTLGQGPEFLTYFQNEAQLEKSRLLSDRFSAERPKGSFSTLEIQRTEQGDSAMYLCASSPGTGPGTEAFFGQGTRLTVV.

This sequence joins TRBV15 and TRBJ2-1; 11 bases line up with TRBD2. From germline, CDR1 is LNHNV and CDR2 YYDKDF (reference sequence). The ends lost 4 bases at V and 4 bases at J; junction bases unmatched: 3. The CDR3 is made up of 15 amino acids. CDR3 bases: TGTGCCACCAGCACCTTAGCGGGGGGGTACAATGAGCAGTTCTTC. Translated, it gives CATSTLAGGYNEQFF.

The chain has TRBV19 and TRBJ1-5; TRBD1 agrees at 9 bases. Germline CDR1 is LNHDA and CDR2 is SQIVND (reference sequence). J lost 6 bases, V lost 2 bases, and 8 bases had no gene match. The CDR3 has 16 residues. The CDR3 region is CASSIPSTGGPQPQHF. CDR3 bases: TGTGCCAGTAGTATACCGTCGACAGGGGGTCCTCAGCCCCAGCATTTT.

The CDR3 sequence: CASSLVASGGYAKNIQYF. In DNA form, the CDR3 reads TGCGCCAGCAGCTTAGTTGCCAGCGGGGGGTACGCCAAAAACATTCAGTACTTC. This chain uses TRBV5-1 with TRBJ2-4, with 9 bases identical to TRBD2. The CDR3 is 18 residues long. Germline trimming cut 2 bases from V and 1 base from J; bases unmatched to any gene: 10. Germline loops: CDR1 SGHRS, CDR2 YFSETQ.

The CDR3 DNA is TGTGCCAGCAGCGTAACGACAGTTCGTAGCACAGATACGCAGTATTTT. Translation: CASSVTTVRSTDTQYF. V is TRBV9 and J is TRBJ2-3; maybe TRBD1 (5 bases). This CDR3 has 16 residues. The germline gives CDR1 SGDLS, CDR2 YYNGEE. V lost 1 base and J lost 0, with 12 bases in between.

The chain links TRBV19 to TRBJ1-2, with a tentative D call TRBD1 (6 bases). Germline assignment: CDR1 LNHDA and CDR2 SQIVND (reference sequence). This CDR3 has 15 residues. V lost 3 bases, J lost 3 bases, and 14 bases lay in between. The CDR3 DNA reads as TGTGCCAGTAGTATTAATATCCCAGGGGACTATGGCTACACCTTC. Its protein is CASSINIPGDYGYTF.

The chain is built from TRBV9 and TRBJ2-2; D might be TRBD1 (6 bases). The V end lost 0 bases, the J end lost 1 base, and 10 bases lay between the germline ends. This CDR3 contains 16 residues. Germline V gives CDR1 SGDLS, CDR2 YYNGEE. The CDR3 coding sequence is TGTGCCAGCAGCGTAGGTATACAGGGGAACACCGGGGAGCTGTTTTTT. Translating gives CASSVGIQGNTGELFF.

The rearrangement uses TRBV7-6 and TRBJ2-1, with D possibly being TRBD1 (6 bases). The germline CDR1 and CDR2 sequences are SGHVS and FNYEAQ. CDR3 size: 14 residues. With 4 bases removed from V and 6 bases from J, the gap between germline ends came to 13 bases. CDR3 coding DNA: TGTGCCAGCAGCTCCAGAGGACAGTCCAATGAGCAGTTCTTC. This gives the protein CASSSRGQSNEQFF.

The gene calls are TRBV30 and TRBJ1-1, with a tentative D call TRBD1 (6 bases). The V and J ends lost 3 bases and 7 bases respectively, with 15 bases between them. Germline loops: CDR1 GTSNPN, CDR2 SVGIG (reference sequence). This CDR3 has 13 amino acids. The CDR3 is CAWSGNMDSEAFF. The CDR3 DNA follows: TGTGCCTGGAGCGGAAACATGGACAGTGAAGCTTTCTTT.

In this sample, this clone turned up a few times. The gene calls are TRBV7-9 and TRBJ1-1; 8 bases fit TRBD1. With V trimmed by 5 bases and J by 7 bases, 9 bases remained unmatched. The CDR3 covers 14 residues. Germline values: CDR1 SEHNR, CDR2 FQNEAQ (reference sequence). The CDR3 here is CASSRLDRGNEAFF. The CDR3 bases are TGTGCCAGCAGCCGACTTGACAGGGGAAATGAAGCTTTCTTT.

This sequence joins TRBV9 and TRBJ1-3; D is possibly TRBD1 (5 bases). Germline V gives CDR1 SGDLS, CDR2 YYNGEE. V was clipped by 4 bases and J by 0 bases, with 8 bases between them. This CDR3 is built from 14 residues. The chain's CDR3 is CASSTRDSGNTIYF. For the CDR3, the DNA is TGTGCCAGCAGCACCAGGGACTCTGGAAACACCATATATTTT.

The chain is built from TRBV7-6 and TRBJ2-1; 13 bases fit TRBD2. V shed 5 bases and J 8 bases; nucleotides not matched to a gene: 9. This CDR3 is 16 amino acids long. Germline V gene sequence: CDR1 SGHVS, CDR2 FNYEAQ. CDR3: CASSTQLAGGPYEQFF. The CDR3 DNA reads TGTGCCAGCAGCACCCAACTAGCGGGGGGGCCTTATGAGCAGTTCTTC.

This chain joins TRBV29-1 and TRBJ2-1; 7 bases map to TRBD1. Germline V lookup: CDR1 SQVTM, CDR2 ANQGSEA. The junction had 2 bases not matched to a gene; V was cut back by 1 base and J by 2 bases. There are 14 residues in the CDR3. Written as DNA, the CDR3 is TGCAGCGTTGAAGTTCAGGGGGCCTACAATGAGCAGTTCTTC. Protein: CSVEVQGAYNEQFF.

DNA of the CDR3: TGTGCCTGGAGCGGTAGCTCCACCGGGGAGCTGTTTTTT. Its translation: CAWSGSSTGELFF. This rearrangement joins TRBV30 to TRBJ2-2; D gene ambiguous. The CDR3 contains 13 residues. V lost 3 bases and J lost 4, with 9 bases in between. Germline CDR1 reads GTSNPN; CDR2 reads SVGIG (reference sequence).

V usage is TRBV28 and J usage is TRBJ1-2; 9 nucleotides agree with TRBD1. This CDR3 comprises 14 residues. V trimming: 5 bases; J trimming: 7 bases; junction bases outside the gene matches: 8. The germline gives CDR1 MDHEN, CDR2 SYDVKM. The CDR3 region is CASSGQGWLGGYTF. CDR3 in DNA: TGTGCCAGCAGTGGACAGGGGTGGTTAGGTGGCTACACCTTC.

In its sample, this clone was seen once. V usage is TRBV5-6 and J usage is TRBJ2-3; 10 nucleotides match TRBD2. Trimming took 3 bases from V and 3 from J; bases not matched to a gene: 10. CDR3 size: 17 residues. The germline V gene encodes CDR1 SGHDT and CDR2 YYEEEE. The CDR3 DNA reads TGTGCCAGCAGCTCCGAGCGGGGGGGCCGGGGGACAGATACGCAGTATTTT. It translates to CASSSERGGRGTDTQYF.

The chain recombines TRBV10-1 with TRBJ1-1, with 8 positions matching TRBD1. The CDR3 runs 13 residues. Germline trimming cut 5 bases from V and 6 bases from J; bases unmatched to any gene: 5. Germline-derived CDR1 and CDR2 are WNHNN and SYGVQD (reference sequence). The CDR3 bases are TGCGCCAGCAGTATTACAGGGGGGTCTGAAGCTTTCTTT. Its translation is CASSITGGSEAFF.

The chain recombines TRBV4-1 with TRBJ2-1; 9 bases line up with TRBD2. The CDR3 is 15 residues long. Looked up from germline, CDR1 is MGHRA and CDR2 is YSYEKL. V was clipped by 4 bases and J by 5 bases; unmatched bases: 6. The CDR3 DNA follows: TGCGCCAGCAGCCCTGAGCGGGGGGCCAACAATGAGCAGTTCTTC. Amino acid sequence: CASSPERGANNEQFF.